Following are 24 T cell receptor beta chains from one sample sequenced in a study of shared clonotypes between healthy human individuals. Clones were read by immunoSEQ multiplex PCR, and TCRdb kept only the in-frame ones, dropping some. The sample includes 2,500,000 or so clones, 90% to 95% of them seen just once. Specimen: naive CD4+ T cells sorted from blood. Specified subset: CD45RA+ positively selected. These receptors came from a man between 18 and 29 years old in good health.

This clone was counted a few times. V gene TRBV30 combines with J gene TRBJ1-5; no clear D gene. Germline CDR1 GTSNPN, CDR2 SVGIG (reference sequence). V was shortened by 2 bases and J by 5 bases, with 13 bases between the two germline ends. The CDR3 totals 14 residues. CDR3 amino acids: CAWSPLNRDQPQHF. For the CDR3, the DNA is TGTGCCTGGAGTCCCCTCAATCGAGATCAGCCCCAGCATTTT.

With regard to this clone: At the DNA level, this CDR3 is encoded by other sequences in the same sample as well. J is TRBJ1-4 and V is TRBV5-1, with a tentative D call TRBD1 (5 bases). Germline CDR1 is SGHRS and CDR2 is YFSETQ. Trimming took 5 bases from V and 8 from J, leaving 16 bases between them. The CDR3 covers 14 residues. As DNA, the CDR3 is TGCGCCAGCAGTCGAGGGCAGGGAGGGGAAAAACTGTTTTTT. It yields the protein CASSRGQGGEKLFF.

The V call is TRBV10-3, the J call TRBJ1-2; weak D call: TRBD1 (6 bases). This CDR3 comprises 13 residues. The V end was cut by 5 bases, the J end by 4 bases, with 11 bases between. CDR1 is ENHRY, CDR2 SYGVKD, per germline. In DNA form, the CDR3 reads TGTGCCATCAGTTCCGGACAGCCCTATGGCTACACCTTC. Its translation: CAISSGQPYGYTF.

This sequence joins TRBV11-2 and TRBJ2-3; TRBD2 agrees at 10 bases. CDR3 length: 15 amino acids. Trimming removed 8 bases from V and 2 bases from J; junction bases left unmatched: 7. The germline V gene has CDR1 SGHAT and CDR2 FQNNGV. Here the CDR3 DNA reads TGTGCCAGCGGTAAACTAGCGGGGTCCACAGATACGCAGTATTTT. Translated, it gives CASGKLAGSTDTQYF.

The chain employs TRBV18 and TRBJ2-5; TRBD1 agrees at 9 bases. There are 14 residues in the CDR3. J gave up 2 bases and V 5 bases, and 3 bases lay outside the gene matches. Germline values: CDR1 KGHSH, CDR2 LQKENI. CDR3 coding DNA: TGTGCCAGCTCAGACGACAGGGGGCAAGAGACCCAGTACTTC. Amino acid sequence: CASSDDRGQETQYF. The whole variable domain, filled in from reference TRBV18 and TRBJ2-5, reads NAGVMQNPRHLVRRRGQEARLRCSPMKGHSHVYWYRQLPEEGLKFMVYLQKENIIDESGMPKERFSAEFPKEGPSILRIQQVVRGDSAAYFCASSDDRGQETQYFGPGTRLLVL.

The rearrangement links TRBV7-3 to TRBJ2-3; the D is unclear. This CDR3 contains 14 residues. The germline V gene encodes CDR1 SGHTA and CDR2 FQGTGA. V lost 5 bases and J 0 bases, leaving 9 bases between the germline ends. This chain's CDR3 is CASSHPASTDTQYF. DNA for the CDR3: TGTGCCAGCAGCCACCCGGCGAGCACAGATACGCAGTATTTT.

The chain combines TRBV27 with TRBJ1-2, with D perhaps matching TRBD1 (6 bases). V lost 3 bases and J 5 bases, leaving 19 bases between the germline ends. This CDR3 is built from 16 residues. Germline lookup yields CDR1 MNHEY and CDR2 SMNVEV (reference sequence). CDR3 residues: CASSFNRDSITYGYTF. The CDR3 coding sequence is TGTGCCAGCAGTTTCAACAGGGACTCTATTACTTATGGCTACACCTTC.

The chain combines TRBV7-9 with TRBJ2-7; D gene uncertain. The CDR3 is 15 residues long. Per the germline V gene, CDR1 is SEHNR and CDR2 is FQNEAQ (reference sequence). The V end was cut by 5 bases, the J end by 4 bases, with 18 bases between. This CDR3 is CASSAKMGSSYEQYF. CDR3 coding DNA: TGTGCCAGCAGCGCGAAGATGGGTTCGTCGTACGAGCAGTACTTC. Full variable domain (rest looked up from reference TRBV7-9 and TRBJ2-7): DTGVSQNPRHKITKRGQNVTFRCDPISEHNRLYWYRQTLGQGPEFLTYFQNEAQLEKSRLLSDRFSAERPKGSFSTLEIQRTEQGDSAMYLCASSAKMGSSYEQYFGPGTRLTVT.

The chain combines TRBV6-5 with TRBJ2-7; D is possibly TRBD2 (5 bases). The CDR3 is 13 amino acids. Germline CDR1 and CDR2: MNHEY and SVGAGI. The ends were cut back, 5 bases at V and 4 bases at J, with 12 bases in the middle. The CDR3 loop is CASSLDFMYEQYF. CDR3 in DNA: TGTGCCAGCAGTCTGGACTTCATGTACGAGCAGTACTTC.

The V gene is TRBV5-1, the J gene TRBJ2-3; the match to TRBD2 covers 9 bases. Per germline, CDR1 SGHRS and CDR2 YFSETQ. The CDR3 is 12 residues long. V lost 7 bases to trimming and J lost 6 bases; unmatched junction nucleotides: 3. The CDR3 region has the DNA TGCGCCAGCCGGACTAGCGAGGATACGCAGTATTTT. This translates into CASRTSEDTQYF.

This clone has more than one count but fewer than ten. Other DNA sequences in the same sample also yield this CDR3. The V call is TRBV7-2, the J call TRBJ2-7; D remains unclear. Germline values: CDR1 SGHTA, CDR2 FQGNSA. CDR3 length: 13 amino acids. V was trimmed by 1 base and J by 4 bases, leaving 8 bases between them. In nucleotides, the CDR3 is TGTGCCAGCAGCTTAGGTTTGGTATACGAGCAGTACTTC. It is translated as CASSLGLVYEQYF.

The chain recombines TRBV28 with TRBJ1-6; 7 nucleotides match TRBD1. The CDR3 spans 16 residues. V gave up 5 bases and J gave up 1 base; unmatched junction bases: 5. CDR1 is MDHEN, CDR2 SYDVKM, per germline. The CDR3, as DNA: TGTGCCAGCAGTCGAAGACAGGGATCCTATAATTCACCCCTCCACTTT. Translation: CASSRRQGSYNSPLHF.

V usage is TRBV5-1 and J usage is TRBJ2-5; D is possibly TRBD1 (6 bases). CDR1 and CDR2 from the germline V gene are SGHRS and YFSETQ. With 3 bases removed from V and 4 bases from J, the gap between germline ends came to 13 bases. The CDR3 covers 14 residues. CDR3 nucleotide sequence: TGCGCCAGCAGCTCGGGAACAGGGTTAGAGACCCAGTACTTC. Amino acids: CASSSGTGLETQYF.

This chain joins TRBV29-1 and TRBJ1-1, with D uncertain. CDR1 is SQVTM and CDR2 is ANQGSEA in the germline V gene. Between the trimmed V and J ends, which lost 7 bases and 0 bases, there was a span of 6 bases. This CDR3 comprises 11 residues. The CDR3, as DNA: TGCAGCGGGGAGCTGAACACTGAAGCTTTCTTT. Translation: CSGELNTEAFF.

The chain employs TRBV5-1 and TRBJ2-7; the match to TRBD2 covers 8 bases. V gave up 2 bases and J gave up 4 bases; unmatched junction bases: 5. The CDR3 extends over 14 amino acids. Germline V lookup: CDR1 SGHRS, CDR2 YFSETQ. The CDR3 here is CASSFAGRAYEQYF. Written as DNA, the CDR3 is TGCGCCAGCAGCTTTGCCGGGAGGGCTTACGAGCAGTACTTC.

The V call is TRBV6-5, the J call TRBJ2-7, with D perhaps TRBD1 (6 bases). From germline, CDR1 is MNHEY and CDR2 SVGAGI. CDR3 length: 14 residues. V lost 8 bases to trimming and J lost 0 bases, with 14 bases between them. CDR3: CASSPQGSSYEQYF. For the CDR3, the DNA is TGTGCCAGCTCACCCCAGGGGAGCTCCTACGAGCAGTACTTC.

As to this clone: This same CDR3 is encoded by further DNA sequences in the sample. This sequence joins TRBV30 and TRBJ1-3; no clear D gene. Trimming took off 0 bases at V and 8 bases at J, with 8 bases between the two ends. The CDR3 runs to 12 residues. CDR1 GTSNPN and CDR2 SVGIG come from the germline V gene (reference sequence). CDR3 DNA: TGTGCCTGGAGTGTACTTCCCGACACCATATATTTT. Translating it yields CAWSVLPDTIYF.

As to this clone: At the DNA level, this CDR3 is encoded by other sequences in the same sample as well. V is TRBV18 and J is TRBJ2-3, with D uncertain. This CDR3 has 12 amino acids. Germline V lookup: CDR1 KGHSH, CDR2 LQKENI. V lost 6 bases and J lost 4, with 8 bases in between. The CDR3 protein is CASSPDADTQYF. The CDR3 nucleotides read TGTGCCAGCTCTCCAGACGCAGATACGCAGTATTTT.

Note on this clone: Within the sample, other DNA sequences also encode this same CDR3. V usage is TRBV7-2 and J usage is TRBJ1-5, with D unclear. The V gene's germline CDR1 is SGHTA and CDR2 FQGNSA. This CDR3 is 12 amino acids long. V was cut by 2 bases and J by 5 bases, with 4 bases left in between. The DNA for the CDR3 is TGTGCCAGCAGCTTATTTGATCAGCCCCAGCATTTT. Translated, it gives CASSLFDQPQHF. Full variable domain (missing parts from reference TRBV7-2 and TRBJ1-5): GAGVSQSPSNKVTEKGKDVELRCDPISGHTALYWYRQSLGQGLEFLIYFQGNSAPDKSGLPSDRFSAERTGGSVSTLTIQRTQQEDSAVYLCASSLFDQPQHFGDGTRLSIL.

This clone was picked up one time. The chain links TRBV14 to TRBJ2-7; perhaps TRBD2 as D (5 bases). The germline CDR1 and CDR2 sequences are SGHDN and FVKESK. Trimming took off 10 bases at V and 3 bases at J, with 25 bases between the two ends. The CDR3 is 16 residues long. CDR3 loop: CATPSVGTRVCYEQYF. In DNA, the CDR3 is TGTGCCACTCCCAGCGTAGGAACTAGGGTTTGCTACGAGCAGTACTTC.

The genes are TRBV5-4 and TRBJ1-1; the match to TRBD1 covers 9 bases. Trimming cost V 3 bases and J 4 bases; bases outside gene matches: 7. Germline CDR1 is SGHNT and CDR2 is YYREEE (reference sequence). This CDR3 comprises 15 residues. CDR3 region: CASSWTGVDGTEAFF. The DNA of the CDR3 is TGTGCCAGCAGCTGGACAGGGGTGGACGGCACTGAAGCTTTCTTT. Drawing the rest from reference TRBV5-4 and TRBJ1-1, the complete variable domain is ETGVTQSPTHLIKTRGQQVTLRCSSQSGHNTVSWYQQALGQGPQFIFQYYREEENGRGNFPPRFSGLQFPNYSSELNVNALELDDSALYLCASSWTGVDGTEAFFGQGTRLTVV.

This rearrangement joins TRBV6-1 to TRBJ2-2, with TRBD1 as a possible D gene (6 bases). CDR3 size: 14 residues. V gave up 5 bases and J gave up 6 bases, with 13 bases separating them. CDR1 is MNHNS and CDR2 is SASEGT in the germline V gene. The CDR3 DNA reads as TGTGCCAGCAGTTCCAGACAGGTTGCCGGGGAGCTGTTTTTT. Amino acids: CASSSRQVAGELFF.

The gene calls are TRBV6-5 and TRBJ2-3, with 12 nucleotides matching TRBD2. The CDR3 is 14 residues long. The trim removed 6 bases at V and 8 bases at J, leaving 6 bases unmatched. The germline V gene has CDR1 MNHEY and CDR2 SVGAGI. CDR3: CASRTSGGIGTQYF. CDR3 DNA: TGTGCCAGCAGGACTAGCGGGGGTATCGGTACGCAGTATTTT.

The chain recombines TRBV5-1 with TRBJ2-4; no reliable D call. The V end was cut by 1 base, the J end by 3 bases, with 8 bases between. The CDR3 length is 14 residues. Germline-derived CDR1 and CDR2 are SGHRS and YFSETQ. This chain's CDR3 is CASSLSGGKNIQYF. Here the CDR3 DNA reads TGCGCCAGCAGCTTGTCCGGCGGCAAAAACATTCAGTACTTC.